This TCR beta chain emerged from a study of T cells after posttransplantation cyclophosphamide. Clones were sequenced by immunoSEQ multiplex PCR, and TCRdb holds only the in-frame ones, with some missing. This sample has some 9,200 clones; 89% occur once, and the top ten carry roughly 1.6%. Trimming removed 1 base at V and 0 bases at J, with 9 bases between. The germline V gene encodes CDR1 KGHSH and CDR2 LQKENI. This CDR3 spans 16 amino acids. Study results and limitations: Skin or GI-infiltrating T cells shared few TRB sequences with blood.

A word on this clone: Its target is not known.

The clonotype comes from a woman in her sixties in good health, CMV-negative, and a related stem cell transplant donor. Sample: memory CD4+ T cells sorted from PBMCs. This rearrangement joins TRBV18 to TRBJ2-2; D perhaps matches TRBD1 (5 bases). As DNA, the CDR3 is TGTGCCAGCTCACCACTCGAAGGGGCGAACACCGGGGAGCTGTTTTTT. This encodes CASSPLEGANTGELFF.